The 17 T cell receptor beta chains given below trace back to one sample, sequenced in a study of T cells in Graves' hyperthyroidism and ophthalmopathy. Amplification of TCR beta CDR3 regions was performed using RNA transcripts as template. First-round RT-PCR of the TCR CDR3 relied on the HTBI primer set. TCRdb itself ran the multiplex PCR reads through MiXCR, one entry per CDR3 protein. The table shows fewer than 350,000 distinct CDR3 sequences, with roughly 15% occurring only once. The sample consisted of blood. The receptors stem from a woman between 50 and 59 years old with Graves' hyperthyroidism that later progressed to Graves' ophthalmopathy.

This clonotype was picked up many times. This chain joins TRBV6-2 or TRBV6-3 and TRBJ2-7; tentatively, D is TRBD1 (6 bases). This CDR3 has 15 amino acids. Germline CDR1 reads MNHEY; CDR2 reads SVGEGT. V lost 7 bases, J lost 6 bases, and 22 bases lay in between. The CDR3 is CASTSPGTPVVEQYF. The CDR3 region has the DNA TGTGCCAGCACCTCTCCCGGGACACCCGTGGTCGAGCAGTACTTC.

This clonotype was counted many times. The rearrangement uses TRBV19 and TRBJ1-1; D may be TRBD1 (6 bases). The germline V and J ends were trimmed by 3 bases and 7 bases, with 15 bases remaining between them. Germline V gene lookup returns CDR1 LNHDA and CDR2 SQIVND (reference sequence). The CDR3 is 14 residues long. The CDR3 reads CASSISGVMVEAFF. CDR3 DNA: TGTGCCAGTAGTATCTCAGGGGTGATGGTTGAAGCTTTCTTT.

At least ten counts were recorded for this clonotype. The V and J genes are TRBV20-1 and TRBJ1-1, with 10 nucleotides matching TRBD1. Looked up from germline, CDR1 is DFQATT and CDR2 is SNEGSKA (reference sequence). Trimming at V came to 0 bases and at J to 3 bases, leaving 4 bases not matched to a gene. There are 15 residues in the CDR3. The CDR3 loop reads CSAREGQGVYTEAFF. CDR3 coding DNA: TGCAGTGCTAGAGAAGGACAGGGGGTATACACTGAAGCTTTCTTT.

This clonotype was recorded many times. This chain links TRBV10-1 with TRBJ1-3, with unresolved D. Germline CDR1 WNHNN, CDR2 SYGVQD (reference sequence). Trimming shortened V by 0 bases and J by 1 base, and 19 bases separated the two germline ends. This CDR3 has 19 residues. The CDR3 is CASSESRGPLGGSGNTIYF. In DNA, the CDR3 is TGCGCCAGCAGTGAGTCTCGGGGTCCTTTGGGAGGATCTGGAAACACCATATATTTT.

This clonotype was found many times. The CDR3 DNA is TGTGCCCTCAGCAGGACTGCTAGCGCGAACACCGGGGAGCTGTTTTTT. Translated, it gives CALSRTASANTGELFF. The chain has TRBV2 and TRBJ2-2; a weak D match, TRBD2 (6 bases). The germline gives CDR1 SNHLY, CDR2 FYNNEI. This CDR3 is 16 amino acids long. Deletions cut 11 bases from V and 0 bases from J, with 19 bases between.

V gene TRBV9 combines with J gene TRBJ1-1, with D perhaps TRBD1 (5 bases). The V and J ends lost 2 bases and 2 bases respectively, with 10 bases between them. Germline CDR1 is SGDLS and CDR2 is YYNGEE. The CDR3 sequence is 14 residues long. This CDR3 is CASSVGQFNTEAFF. CDR3 DNA: TGTGCCAGCAGCGTGGGGCAGTTTAACACTGAAGCTTTCTTT.

The genes are TRBV9 and TRBJ1-2; TRBD1 matches at 8 bases. Trimming at V came to 3 bases and at J to 6 bases, leaving 4 bases not matched to a gene. The germline V gene encodes CDR1 SGDLS and CDR2 YYNGEE. The CDR3 runs to 13 residues. This CDR3 reads CASSGAGGHGYTF. CDR3 DNA sequence: TGTGCCAGCAGCGGGGCAGGGGGCCATGGCTACACCTTC. The variable domain in full, completed from reference TRBV9 and TRBJ1-2, reads DSGVTQTPKHLITATGQRVTLRCSPRSGDLSVYWYQQSLDQGLQFLIQYYNGEERAKGNILERFSAQQFPDLHSELNLSSLELGDSALYFCASSGAGGHGYTFGSGTRLTVV.

This clonotype was seen a handful of times. Being one base from a much bigger clone, this may be a read error. The rearrangement uses TRBV18 and TRBJ2-7; 7 bases are a match to TRBD1. V shed 8 bases, J shed 1 base, and the junction held 5 bases outside the gene matches. The CDR3 extends over 13 amino acids. Germline CDR1 and CDR2: KGHSH and LQKENI. CDR3 region: CASPPGGSYEQYF. DNA of the CDR3: TGTGCCAGCCCTCCAGGGGGTTCCTACGAGCAGTACTTC.

This clonotype was observed a few times. The rearrangement uses TRBV5-1 and TRBJ2-7, with 7 nucleotides matching TRBD2. The CDR3 length is 16 residues. Germline V gives CDR1 SGHRS, CDR2 YFSETQ. Trimming cost V 4 bases and J 5 bases; bases outside gene matches: 15. For the CDR3, the DNA is TGCGCCAGCAGCATATATTATGGGGTAGCGGGTAACGAGCAGTACTTC. This translates into CASSIYYGVAGNEQYF.

There are many counts of this clonotype. The CDR3 DNA reads TGTGCCAGCATGGGGCCGCTAGAAGCTAACTATGGCTACACCTTC. Encoded protein: CASMGPLEANYGYTF. V usage is TRBV6-2 or TRBV6-3 and J usage is TRBJ1-2, with a tentative D call TRBD1 (5 bases). The ends were cut back, 7 bases at V and 0 bases at J, with 15 bases in the middle. The CDR3 is 15 amino acids. Germline V gene lookup returns CDR1 MNHEY and CDR2 SVGEGT.

This clonotype appeared many times. The V call is TRBV20-1, the J call TRBJ1-6, with D possibly TRBD1 on 5 matching bases. Germline V gene data show CDR1 as DFQATT and CDR2 as SNEGSKA (reference sequence). This CDR3 comprises 15 residues. Trimming took off 1 base at V and 7 bases at J, with 14 bases between the two ends. CDR3 nucleotides: TGCAGTGCTAGAGCCCCGGGCCCAGGGAATTCACCCCTCCACTTT. Protein: CSARAPGPGNSPLHF.

Details on this clonotype: Since a much larger clone is just one base distant, this may be a read error. The rearrangement uses TRBV7-3 and TRBJ2-3; 8 bases are shared with TRBD2. Germline trimming cut 8 bases from V and 8 bases from J; bases unmatched to any gene: 18. This CDR3 has 16 residues. From germline, CDR1 is SGHTA and CDR2 FQGTGA. For the CDR3, the DNA is TGTGCCAGCCGTCGGGGAACGGGAGGGCCCGCAGGTACGCAGTATTTT. Translating it yields CASRRGTGGPAGTQYF.

The V and J genes are TRBV6-1 and TRBJ1-6, with D possibly TRBD1 on 6 matching bases. The V end was cut by 6 bases, the J end by 9 bases, with 15 bases between. CDR1 and CDR2 from the germline V gene are MNHNS and SASEGT. This CDR3 has 14 amino acids. DNA of the CDR3: TGTGCCAGCAGCTCGGGGGCTGGGGTTTCACCCCTCCACTTT. Protein: CASSSGAGVSPLHF.

A few counts support this clonotype. The chain couples TRBV15 to TRBJ1-1; D is unclear. From germline, CDR1 is LNHNV and CDR2 YYDKDF (reference sequence). The CDR3 runs 14 residues. V gave up 1 base and J gave up 5 bases, with 11 bases separating them. The CDR3 spells CATSRVEGSTEAFF. The DNA of the CDR3 is TGTGCCACCAGCAGAGTTGAAGGTTCGACTGAAGCTTTCTTT.

The V call is TRBV12-3 or TRBV12-4, the J call TRBJ2-1; TRBD1 matches 7 bases. This CDR3 spans 13 amino acids. The junction had 6 bases not matched to a gene; V was cut back by 5 bases and J by 8 bases. CDR3 protein: CASSTDRVYEQFF. As DNA, the CDR3 is TGTGCCAGCAGTACCGACAGGGTCTATGAGCAGTTCTTC.

As to this clonotype: This could be a read error, since a much larger clone is one nucleotide away. This chain uses TRBV29-1 with TRBJ2-2; no clear D gene. Trimming pared 5 bases from V and 1 base from J, leaving 2 bases between. The germline gives CDR1 SQVTM, CDR2 ANQGSEA. The CDR3 has 11 amino acids. In DNA, the CDR3 is TGCAGCGTTAAGAACACCGGGGAGCTGTTTTTT. Translation gives CSVKNTGELFF.

This chain connects TRBV19 to TRBJ2-7, with D possibly matching TRBD1 (6 bases). Germline CDR1 is LNHDA and CDR2 is SQIVND (reference sequence). The CDR3 covers 15 residues. The V end was cut by 0 bases, the J end by 2 bases, with 11 bases between. Here the CDR3 DNA reads TGTGCCAGTAGTATAGACTACAGGGAACCCTACGAGCAGTACTTC. It yields the protein CASSIDYREPYEQYF.